This T cell receptor beta chain stems from a study of blood T cell repertoires in COVID-19. As processed by the authors: The assay estimated nucleated cells by amplifying reference gene primers. Only in-frame clones appear in the TCRdb table, and some are missing; sequencing was by immunoSEQ multiplex PCR. V, J and clone size were drawn from that table, and D and trimming were deduced from the DNA. The data hold about 36,000 clones, with around 80% observed a single time. Trimming removed 7 bases from V and 0 bases from J, with 13 bases in between. CDR3 size: 16 residues. Germline loops: CDR1 SGHTA, CDR2 FQGNSA.

Input material: peripheral blood. The sequence derives from a man aged 55 to 70 with acute or convalescent COVID-19. This rearrangement joins TRBV7-2 to TRBJ2-6, with a weak D call TRBD2 (5 bases). The CDR3 coding sequence is TGTGCCAGCAACCAACGGGGTTTCTCTGGGGCCAACGTCCTGACTTTC. Its translation is CASNQRGFSGANVLTF.